The source of this TCR beta chain is a study of CD8 T cells in ankylosing spondylitis. Study-level points and caveats: There was a TCR beta motif, made of several highly homologous variants, that appeared characteristic of ankylosing spondylitis blood. Matched synovial fluid from ankylosing spondylitis patients was reported to be enriched for disease-linked clones.

In germline, CDR1 is MNHNS, CDR2 SASEGT. V was clipped by 7 bases and J by 2 bases; unmatched bases: 4. CDR3 length: 14 amino acids. In this sample, this clonotype turned up many times. Its antigen is currently unknown. In TCRdb, the 5' RACE reads were re-called with MiXCR into one record per CDR3 protein. This sample has roughly 230,000 distinct CDR3 sequences, with 18% found just once. The chain uses TRBV6-1 and TRBJ2-1, with 8 bases aligning to TRBD1. Material: blood, either unsorted or a sorted T cell fraction (not recorded which). The clonotype was recovered from a male donor with ankylosing spondylitis or in good health (not recorded which). CDR3 DNA: TGTGCCAGCAAGCGACAGGGGACCTACAATGAGCAGTTCTTC. Translation gives CASKRQGTYNEQFF.